The 18 T cell receptor beta chains reported below all come from one sample, sequenced in a study of human T cells and chemical hapten exposure. TCRdb called the RACE reads again in MiXCR, with one record for every CDR3 protein. The sample has 100,000 or so distinct CDR3 sequences, roughly a third seen once. The sample's time point: patch test 3, about 24 weeks after DPC sensitization. Treatment given: therapeutic diphenylcyclopropenone sensitization with weekly scalp DPC. The input for sequencing was whole blood, taken in connection with sensitization to the hapten diphenylcyclopropenone (DPC). These receptors were obtained from a middle-aged man with alopecia areata. Some clones in this sample may be carry-over from other donors' samples.

This clonotype was seen a few times. This chain links TRBV25-1 with TRBJ2-1, with 8 bases identical to TRBD1. V trimming: 10 bases; J trimming: 10 bases; junction bases outside the gene matches: 12. Germline V gives CDR1 MGHDK, CDR2 SYGVNS. There are 13 residues in the CDR3. The CDR3 DNA reads as TGTGCCATACAGGGGGGCAGGGGGACAGAGCAGTTCTTC. Translated: CAIQGGRGTEQFF.

The chain combines TRBV3-1 with TRBJ2-1; TRBD2 aligns across 9 bases. The junction had 4 bases not matched to a gene; V was cut back by 1 base and J by 6 bases. The CDR3 extends over 15 amino acids. The germline CDR1 and CDR2 sequences are LGHDT and YNNKEL (reference sequence). In DNA, the CDR3 is TGTGCCAGCAGCCAAGGACTAGCGGTATTCAATGAGCAGTTCTTC. This translates into CASSQGLAVFNEQFF.

V and J are TRBV9 and TRBJ1-6; D remains ambiguous. CDR1 is SGDLS, CDR2 YYNGEE, per germline. V was pared by 2 bases and J by 13 bases, with 10 bases between. The CDR3 consists of 12 residues. CDR3 in DNA: TGTGCCAGCAGCGTTGGCCGTCCTCCCCTCCACTTT. Protein sequence: CASSVGRPPLHF.

As concerns this clonotype: The junction differs from germline at one of its ends, possibly a read error. The chain uses TRBV10-3 and TRBJ1-2; no clear D. This CDR3 comprises 13 residues. Germline V gene sequence: CDR1 ENHRY, CDR2 SYGVKD. CDR3 DNA sequence: TGTGCCATCAGTGTAGAGGGTAACCATGGCTACACCTTC. Protein product: CAISVEGNHGYTF.

The gene calls are TRBV6-2 or TRBV6-3 and TRBJ2-4; TRBD1 matches at 7 bases. Germline-derived CDR1 and CDR2 are MNHEY and SVGEGT. CDR3 length equals 17 residues. The J segment lost 0 bases and the V segment lost 7 bases, leaving 12 bases of the junction unmatched. CDR3 amino acids: CASKTTGQQLAKNIQYF. CDR3 DNA: TGTGCCAGCAAGACAACGGGACAGCAACTAGCCAAAAACATTCAGTACTTC.

In its sample, this clonotype was seen a few times. The gene calls are TRBV30 and TRBJ1-6; D is undetermined. Germline-derived CDR1 and CDR2 are GTSNPN and SVGIG (reference sequence). CDR3 size: 14 residues. V was trimmed by 8 bases and J by 6 bases, leaving 17 bases between them. CDR3 bases: TGTGCCGGTGGCGGCGGTGGTGGTAATTCACCCCTCCACTTT. Translating gives CAGGGGGGNSPLHF. Combining the CDR3 with reference TRBV30 and TRBJ1-6 gives the whole variable domain SQTIHQWPATLVQPVGSPLSLECTVEGTSNPNLYWYRQAAGRGLQLLFYSVGIGQISSEVPQNLSASRPQDRQFILSSKKLLLSDSGFYLCAGGGGGGNSPLHFGNGTRLTVT.

The chain links TRBV27 to TRBJ1-6; D unresolved. With 3 bases removed from V and 5 bases from J, the gap between germline ends came to 8 bases. The germline V gene has CDR1 MNHEY and CDR2 SMNVEV (reference sequence). The CDR3 sequence is 14 residues long. CDR3: CASSLVSDNSPLHF. The DNA of the CDR3 is TGTGCCAGCAGTTTGGTCAGTGATAATTCACCCCTCCACTTT.

This clonotype showed up just a few times. This chain joins TRBV7-9 and TRBJ2-2; possibly TRBD1 for D (5 bases). Germline CDR1 reads SEHNR; CDR2 reads FQNEAQ (reference sequence). Deletions cut 6 bases from V and 1 base from J, with 15 bases between. The CDR3 spans 16 residues. The CDR3 DNA reads as TGTGCCAGCAGTCTAAAGACAGCTCTGAACACCGGGGAGCTGTTTTTT. This sequence encodes CASSLKTALNTGELFF. The variable domain in full, with the rest retrieved from reference TRBV7-9 and TRBJ2-2, is DTGVSQNPRHKITKRGQNVTFRCDPISEHNRLYWYRQTLGQGPEFLTYFQNEAQLEKSRLLSDRFSAERPKGSFSTLEIQRTEQGDSAMYLCASSLKTALNTGELFFGEGSRLTVL.

V usage is TRBV7-8 and J usage is TRBJ1-1; 9 nucleotides line up with TRBD1. Germline CDR1 SGHVS, CDR2 FQNEAQ. V gave up 4 bases and J gave up 0 bases; unmatched junction bases: 3. The CDR3 extends over 15 amino acids. CDR3 DNA: TGTGCCAGCAGCTCACACAGGGGGCTGAACACTGAAGCTTTCTTT. Amino acid sequence: CASSSHRGLNTEAFF.

V is TRBV4-3 and J is TRBJ2-7, with 9 bases aligning to TRBD2. V trimming: 1 base; J trimming: 3 bases; junction bases outside the gene matches: 4. The germline CDR1 and CDR2 sequences are LGHNA and YSLEER. The CDR3 is 15 residues long. CDR3 nucleotides: TGCGCCAGCAGCCAAGGACTAGCGGAAGTCTACGAGCAGTACTTC. Protein sequence: CASSQGLAEVYEQYF.

The table lists this clonotype with a few counts. V and J are TRBV9 and TRBJ2-2, with TRBD2 as a possible D gene (6 bases). Germline CDR1 and CDR2: SGDLS and YYNGEE. The CDR3 covers 15 residues. The ends were cut back, 2 bases at V and 0 bases at J, with 8 bases in the middle. The CDR3 DNA sequence: TGTGCCAGCAGCGTGCGGGATCCGAACACCGGGGAGCTGTTTTTT. Protein sequence: CASSVRDPNTGELFF.

This clonotype was picked up a small number of times. This sequence joins TRBV6-1 and TRBJ2-3; D unclear. The germline gives CDR1 MNHNS, CDR2 SASEGT. This CDR3 spans 12 amino acids. Trimming removed 6 bases from V and 4 bases from J, with 8 bases in between. The CDR3 sequence is CASRDVADTQYF. The DNA of the CDR3 is TGTGCCAGCAGAGATGTCGCAGATACGCAGTATTTT.

This clonotype was observed a few times. The V and J genes are TRBV10-3 and TRBJ2-3, with 7 positions matching TRBD2. V shed 4 bases and J 2 bases; nucleotides not matched to a gene: 6. This CDR3 spans 15 amino acids. The V gene's germline CDR1 is ENHRY and CDR2 SYGVKD. For the CDR3, the DNA is TGTGCCATCAGTGTAAGAGCGGGAAACACAGATACGCAGTATTTT. The encoded protein is CAISVRAGNTDTQYF.

The chain combines TRBV7-9 with TRBJ2-2, with 7 positions matching TRBD1. The CDR3 runs to 17 residues. Germline loops: CDR1 SEHNR, CDR2 FQNEAQ (reference sequence). J lost 0 bases, V lost 4 bases, and 8 bases had no gene match. CDR3 DNA: TGTGCCAGCAGCTCTCCTCCGACAGGGTCGAACACCGGGGAGCTGTTTTTT. Translated, it gives CASSSPPTGSNTGELFF.

The chain links TRBV29-1 to TRBJ2-1, with TRBD2 as a possible D gene (7 bases). The V gene lost 0 bases and the J gene lost 8 bases, with 14 bases spanning the gap. The CDR3 extends over 14 amino acids. Germline lookup yields CDR1 SQVTM and CDR2 ANQGSEA. CDR3 bases: TGCAGCGTTGAAGATCGGGCGGGGGCACATGAGCAGTTCTTC. Encoded protein: CSVEDRAGAHEQFF.

The chain uses TRBV20-1 and TRBJ1-4; 10 positions match TRBD1. This CDR3 is built from 14 residues. Unmatched junction bases numbered 7, after V lost 5 bases and J lost 7 bases. Per germline, CDR1 DFQATT and CDR2 SNEGSKA (reference sequence). The CDR3 sequence is CSAVLGQGSEKLFF. The CDR3 DNA reads TGCAGTGCTGTGCTGGGACAGGGGAGTGAAAAACTGTTTTTT.

The chain is built from TRBV30 and TRBJ2-3, with TRBD1 matching 7 bases. Trimming at V came to 2 bases and at J to 0 bases, leaving 5 bases not matched to a gene. This CDR3 region has 15 residues. The germline CDR1 and CDR2 sequences are GTSNPN and SVGIG (reference sequence). CDR3 region: CAWSKGTASTDTQYF. The CDR3 region has the DNA TGTGCCTGGAGTAAGGGGACAGCCAGCACAGATACGCAGTATTTT.

This clonotype was detected a few times. This sequence joins TRBV6-5 and TRBJ2-3, with 9 bases identical to TRBD2. Germline V gives CDR1 MNHEY, CDR2 SVGAGI. J was trimmed by 4 bases and V by 2 bases; bases with no gene match: 10. The CDR3 loop spans 17 amino acids. The CDR3 here is CASSYGGRVSGPDTQYF. The CDR3 DNA sequence: TGTGCCAGCAGTTACGGCGGGAGGGTATCCGGGCCAGATACGCAGTATTTT.